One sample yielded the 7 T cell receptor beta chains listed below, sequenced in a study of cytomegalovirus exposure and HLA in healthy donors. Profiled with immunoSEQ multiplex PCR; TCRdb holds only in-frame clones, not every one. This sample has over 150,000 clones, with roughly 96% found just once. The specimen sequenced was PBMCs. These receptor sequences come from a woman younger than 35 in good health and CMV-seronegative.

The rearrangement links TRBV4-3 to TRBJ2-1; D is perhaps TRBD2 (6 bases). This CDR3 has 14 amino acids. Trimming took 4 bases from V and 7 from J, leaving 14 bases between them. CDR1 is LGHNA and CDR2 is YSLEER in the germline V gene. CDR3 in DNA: TGCGCCAGCAGCCTTAGCGGTGGTCGGAATGAGCAGTTCTTC. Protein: CASSLSGGRNEQFF.

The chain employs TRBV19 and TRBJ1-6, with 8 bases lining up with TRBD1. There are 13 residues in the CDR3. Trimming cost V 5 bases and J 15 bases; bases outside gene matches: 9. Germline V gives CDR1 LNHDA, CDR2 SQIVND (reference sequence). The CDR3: CASSRPGTGILHF. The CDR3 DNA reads TGTGCCAGTAGTCGACCGGGGACAGGAATCCTCCACTTT.

CDR3 loop: CASSSSGGAGKRETQYF. As DNA, the CDR3 is TGTGCCAGCAGCTCTAGCGGAGGGGCCGGGAAGCGAGAGACCCAGTACTTC. The chain carries TRBV7-2 and TRBJ2-5, with 7 bases lining up with TRBD2. Trimming cost V 4 bases and J 4 bases; bases outside gene matches: 15. Germline CDR1 is SGHTA and CDR2 is FQGNSA. The CDR3 is 17 residues long.

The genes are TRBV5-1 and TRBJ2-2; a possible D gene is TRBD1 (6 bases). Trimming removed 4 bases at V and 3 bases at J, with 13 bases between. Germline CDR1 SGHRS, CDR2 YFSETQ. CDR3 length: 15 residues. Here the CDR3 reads CASSTQGSDTGELFF. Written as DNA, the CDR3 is TGCGCCAGCAGCACACAGGGCTCGGACACCGGGGAGCTGTTTTTT.

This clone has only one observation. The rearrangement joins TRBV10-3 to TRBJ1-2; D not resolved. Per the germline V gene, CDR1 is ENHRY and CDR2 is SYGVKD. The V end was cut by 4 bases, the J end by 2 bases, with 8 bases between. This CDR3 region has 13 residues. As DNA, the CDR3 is TGTGCCATCAGTGCAACCGAGAACTATGGCTACACCTTC. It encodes CAISATENYGYTF.

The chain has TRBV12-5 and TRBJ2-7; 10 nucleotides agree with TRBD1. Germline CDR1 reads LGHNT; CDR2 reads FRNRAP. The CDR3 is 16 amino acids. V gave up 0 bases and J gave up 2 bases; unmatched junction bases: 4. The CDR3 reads CASGLVLGQGAYEQYF. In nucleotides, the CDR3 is TGTGCTAGTGGTTTGGTCCTCGGACAGGGGGCCTACGAGCAGTACTTC.

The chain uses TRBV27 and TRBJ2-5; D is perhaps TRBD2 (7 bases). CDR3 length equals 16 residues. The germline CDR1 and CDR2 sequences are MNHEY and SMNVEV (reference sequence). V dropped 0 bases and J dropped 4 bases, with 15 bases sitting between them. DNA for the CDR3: TGTGCCAGCAGTTTATCGCCAGGGAGGGGGTCAGAGACCCAGTACTTC. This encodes CASSLSPGRGSETQYF.